This T cell receptor beta chain was retrieved from a study of blood T cell repertoires in COVID-19. About the study: There were acute and convalescent COVID-19 samples, and they came from the United States, Italy and Spain.

TCRdb keeps only in-frame clones here, not all; method: immunoSEQ multiplex PCR. Of tens of thousands of clones in the sample, roughly 70% were seen once. The CDR3 extends over 18 amino acids. Germline V lookup: CDR1 LGHNT, CDR2 FRNRAP. V lost 6 bases, J lost 6 bases, and 19 bases stayed unmatched. The chain recombines TRBV12-5 with TRBJ2-3; 9 bases match TRBD1. Sequencing was performed on peripheral blood. This receptor was obtained from a man older than 75 with acute or convalescent COVID-19. CDR3 sequence (DNA): TGTGCTAGTGGACCACCGTATGGACAGGGGCCGGAGGTCGATACGCAGTATTTT. Translating it yields CASGPPYGQGPEVDTQYF.